The 22 T cell receptor beta chains given below trace back to one sample, sequenced in a study of fetal regulatory T cell absence and autoimmunity. Assay used: immunoSEQ multiplex PCR; TCRdb lists only in-frame clones, some missing. The sample carries around 100,000 clones, about 78% recorded once. Sequencing was performed on pancreas tissue. Every receptor here comes from a male donor with IPEX syndrome.

The chain combines TRBV6-5 with TRBJ2-5; the D gene could be TRBD1 or TRBD2 (5 bases each). Trimming stripped 2 bases from V and 4 bases from J, with 14 bases between. This CDR3 is 15 amino acids long. CDR1 is MNHEY and CDR2 is SVGAGI in the germline V gene. Here the CDR3 DNA reads TGTGCCAGCAGTTACCTTGGGGGATTGGCAGAGACCCAGTACTTC. This codes for CASSYLGGLAETQYF.

This clone came up once. J is TRBJ2-1 and V is TRBV11-2; D gene uncertain. CDR1 is SGHAT, CDR2 FQNNGV, per germline. The germline V and J ends were trimmed by 2 bases and 8 bases, with 16 bases remaining between them. The CDR3 totals 15 residues. CDR3 region: CASSLLRRSPDEQFF. In DNA form, the CDR3 reads TGTGCCAGCAGCTTACTTCGGCGGAGTCCGGATGAGCAGTTCTTC. Full variable domain (remainder filled in from reference TRBV11-2 and TRBJ2-1): EAGVAQSPRYKIIEKRQSVAFWCNPISGHATLYWYQQILGQGPKLLIQFQNNGVVDDSQLPKDRFSAERLKGVDSTLKIQPAKLEDSAVYLCASSLLRRSPDEQFFGPGTRLTVL.

This clone was recorded once. The CDR3 DNA sequence: TGTGCCAGCAGCCGGACTAGCCGAGATACGCAGTATTTT. It codes for CASSRTSRDTQYF. This chain uses TRBV7-6 with TRBJ2-3; the match to TRBD2 covers 8 bases. V lost 5 bases to trimming and J lost 5 bases; unmatched junction nucleotides: 3. The CDR3 consists of 13 residues. Germline V CDR1 and CDR2: SGHVS, FNYEAQ.

This chain connects TRBV5-6 to TRBJ2-3; D is unclear. The CDR3 runs to 17 residues. The germline gives CDR1 SGHDT, CDR2 YYEEEE. The germline V and J ends were trimmed by 1 base and 0 bases, with 15 bases remaining between them. CDR3 DNA: TGTGCCAGCAGCTTGTTAATGGGATCCCCTAGCACAGATACGCAGTATTTT. It is translated as CASSLLMGSPSTDTQYF.

The chain links TRBV4-1 to TRBJ2-1, with 10 bases aligning to TRBD1. V was clipped by 5 bases and J by 0 bases; unmatched bases: 1. Germline values: CDR1 MGHRA, CDR2 YSYEKL. The CDR3 is made up of 15 amino acids. Here the CDR3 DNA reads TGCGCCAGCAGCGGGACAGGGGCCTCCTACAATGAGCAGTTCTTC. It encodes CASSGTGASYNEQFF.

The rearrangement links TRBV19 to TRBJ1-1; a possible D gene is TRBD1 (5 bases). CDR1 and CDR2 from the germline V gene are LNHDA and SQIVND (reference sequence). The CDR3 has 12 amino acids. The CDR3 region has the DNA TGTGCTGCGCAGGGCTCTGCAACTGAAGCTTTCTTT. Its protein is CAAQGSATEAFF.

In this sample, this clone turned up a few times. The chain couples TRBV11-2 to TRBJ2-2; D call uncertain. Trimming shortened V by 3 bases and J by 5 bases, and 10 bases separated the two germline ends. The CDR3 consists of 14 residues. Germline CDR1 is SGHAT and CDR2 is FQNNGV. CDR3 coding DNA: TGTGCCAGCAGCTTCTGGACCCCAACCGGGGAGCTGTTTTTT. Its protein product is CASSFWTPTGELFF.

There are a few counts of this clone. The chain is built from TRBV27 and TRBJ2-1; D assignment may be TRBD1 or TRBD2 (5 bases each). This CDR3 comprises 16 residues. Deletions cut 3 bases from V and 7 bases from J, with 19 bases between. The germline V gene encodes CDR1 MNHEY and CDR2 SMNVEV (reference sequence). The CDR3 sequence is CASSLPNGGEANEQFF. The CDR3 coding sequence is TGTGCCAGCAGTTTGCCGAATGGGGGAGAGGCAAATGAGCAGTTCTTC.

Note on this clone: A read error may explain this, as a much larger clone is one base away. The V call is TRBV19, the J call TRBJ1-2; D is undetermined. V was clipped by 6 bases and J by 2 bases, with 4 bases between them. This CDR3 comprises 11 residues. Per germline, CDR1 LNHDA and CDR2 SQIVND (reference sequence). The CDR3, as DNA: TGTGCCAGTAGGACAAACTATGGCTACACCTTC. Amino acids: CASRTNYGYTF. Drawing the rest from reference TRBV19 and TRBJ1-2, the complete variable domain is DGGITQSPKYLFRKEGQNVTLSCEQNLNHDAMYWYRQDPGQGLRLIYYSQIVNDFQKGDIAEGYSVSREKKESFPLTVTSAQKNPTAFYLCASRTNYGYTFGSGTRLTVV.

This clone was observed once. The chain employs TRBV1 and TRBJ2-4; the table's D call, TRBD2, has no DNA check behind it. TRBV1 is flagged as a pseudogene. This CDR3 region has 19 residues. The CDR3 loop is CTSSHSGTSVPLAKNIQYF. In nucleotides, the CDR3 is TGCACCAGCAGCCATAGCGGGACTAGCGTCCCACTAGCCAAAAACATTCAGTACTTC.

The chain couples TRBV9 to TRBJ2-1; 10 nucleotides line up with TRBD2. The V gene end was trimmed by 4 bases and the J gene end by 2 bases; junction bases not matched to a gene: 12. The CDR3 length is 18 residues. The germline CDR1 and CDR2 sequences are SGDLS and YYNGEE. For the CDR3, the DNA is TGTGCCAGCAGCCCGTCAGGAGCGGGAGGGTGGGCCTACAATGAGCAGTTCTTC. Translating it yields CASSPSGAGGWAYNEQFF.

V is TRBV30 and J is TRBJ2-5; no clear D. V shed 3 bases and J shed 4 bases, with 9 bases lying between them. Germline CDR1 GTSNPN, CDR2 SVGIG (reference sequence). This CDR3 is 12 amino acids long. The CDR3 loop reads CAWSPTRETQYF. DNA of the CDR3: TGTGCCTGGAGCCCCACGCGAGAGACCCAGTACTTC.

There are a few counts of this clone. The gene calls are TRBV6-1 and TRBJ2-7, with a tentative D call TRBD2 (6 bases). The CDR3 runs to 14 residues. The V gene's germline CDR1 is MNHNS and CDR2 SASEGT. The V end lost 6 bases, the J end lost 0 bases, and 12 bases lay between the germline ends. Here the CDR3 DNA reads TGTGCCAGCAGGTCGGGGAGGAGCTCCTACGAGCAGTACTTC. Protein: CASRSGRSSYEQYF.

This rearrangement joins TRBV7-2 to TRBJ1-3; D not resolved. Germline-derived CDR1 and CDR2 are SGHTA and FQGNSA. The V end was cut by 6 bases, the J end by 0 bases, with 12 bases between. CDR3 length: 15 residues. Here the CDR3 reads CASSFSGSSGNTIYF. The CDR3 bases are TGTGCCAGCAGTTTCTCGGGTAGCTCTGGAAACACCATATATTTT.

V gene TRBV2 combines with J gene TRBJ2-3; 11 nucleotides match TRBD1. Trimming removed 7 bases from V and 4 bases from J; junction bases left unmatched: 4. Germline-derived CDR1 and CDR2 are SNHLY and FYNNEI. This CDR3 is built from 14 residues. CDR3 amino acids: CASTPGQGADTQYF. CDR3 coding DNA: TGTGCCAGCACCCCGGGACAGGGGGCAGATACGCAGTATTTT.

The chain uses TRBV4-2 and TRBJ1-3; 9 positions match TRBD1. The CDR3 is 15 amino acids. J lost 6 bases, V lost 1 base, and 4 bases had no gene match. Germline V lookup: CDR1 LGHNA, CDR2 YNFKEQ. CDR3 in amino acids: CASSQGDREINTIYF. DNA of the CDR3: TGTGCCAGCAGCCAAGGGGACAGGGAGATAAACACCATATATTTT.

This chain joins TRBV5-4 and TRBJ2-5, with 8 bases identical to TRBD1. The V segment lost 0 bases and the J segment 2 bases; nucleotides outside the gene matches: 3. The CDR3 has 15 residues. Germline assignment: CDR1 SGHNT and CDR2 YYREEE (reference sequence). As DNA, the CDR3 is TGTGCCAGCAGCTTGGCCGGGACAGGACAAGAGACCCAGTACTTC. Its translation is CASSLAGTGQETQYF.

The V call is TRBV27, the J call TRBJ2-7; 9 bases are shared with TRBD2. The CDR3 has 15 residues. Germline CDR1 reads MNHEY; CDR2 reads SMNVEV (reference sequence). After removal of 4 bases from V and 6 bases from J, the junction contained 10 bases not matched to a gene. CDR3 sequence: CASSSLGSGGGEQYF. DNA for the CDR3: TGTGCCAGCAGTTCCCTGGGTAGCGGGGGAGGCGAGCAGTACTTC.

The chain carries TRBV5-8 and TRBJ2-3, with a tentative D call TRBD1 (5 bases). Trimming removed 2 bases at V and 5 bases at J, with 12 bases between. This CDR3 comprises 14 residues. Germline CDR1 is SGHTS and CDR2 is YDEGEE. CDR3 bases: TGTGCCAGCAGCTTTCGCAGGGTGGGAGATACGCAGTATTTT. Amino acid sequence: CASSFRRVGDTQYF.

CDR3 sequence: CASSPRGTSGTFGGELFF. In DNA, the CDR3 is TGTGCCAGCAGCCCTCGGGGAACTAGCGGGACATTCGGCGGGGAGCTGTTTTTT. The chain uses TRBV4-2 and TRBJ2-2; TRBD2 matches 10 bases. This CDR3 contains 18 residues. V lost 4 bases and J lost 7; bases outside the gene matches: 15. CDR1 and CDR2 from the germline V gene are LGHNA and YNFKEQ.

The gene calls are TRBV12-5 and TRBJ2-7; no clear D. This CDR3 is 12 amino acids long. The germline CDR1 and CDR2 sequences are LGHNT and FRNRAP. The germline V and J ends were trimmed by 1 base and 2 bases, with 3 bases remaining between them. The CDR3 is CASGLGTYEQYF. The DNA of the CDR3 is TGTGCTAGTGGTTTGGGAACCTACGAGCAGTACTTC.

This clone was observed a single time. J is TRBJ2-7 and V is TRBV6-4; 8 nucleotides match TRBD2. Germline V gene lookup returns CDR1 MRHNA and CDR2 SNTAGT. After removal of 8 bases from V and 3 bases from J, the junction contained 12 bases not matched to a gene. This CDR3 spans 15 amino acids. CDR3 protein: CASRPGAGGLYEQYF. The CDR3 bases are TGTGCCAGCCGTCCGGGGGCGGGAGGACTCTACGAGCAGTACTTC.